Ten or more counts support the clone carrying this T cell receptor (beta chain). Its specificity is unknown. The data are from a study of regulatory T cells in long-lasting Graves disease. Specified time point: newly diagnosed GD, antithyroid drugs for less than 3 months. Extracted PBMC RNA gave rise to the TCR library. Study-wide findings and caveats: In persistent patients, shared public clonotypes (under 3,000) outnumbered those in new patients (about 1,000).

HTBI primers from iRepertoire and Arm-PCR of CDR3 regions yielded the TCR beta libraries. TCRdb used MiXCR to reprocess the multiplex PCR reads, holding one entry per CDR3 protein. This sample has roughly 500,000 distinct CDR3 sequences; about 13% occur once, and the top ten carry about 9.1%. This sample also appeared in a second study, on T cells in Graves' hyperthyroidism and ophthalmopathy.

The TCR comes from a man aged 25 to 40 with Graves disease. Sequenced here: peripheral blood mononuclear cells (PBMCs), sampled at new diagnosis, from a patient treated with antithyroid drugs.

The CDR3 sequence is CASSLEGLTSYEQYF. CDR3 in DNA: TGCGCCAGCAGCTTGGAGGGCCTTACCTCCTACGAGCAGTACTTC. The J gene is TRBJ2-7, the V gene TRBV5-1; no clear D. The CDR3 contains 15 residues. The V gene's germline CDR1 is SGHRS and CDR2 YFSETQ. V lost 0 bases and J 0 bases, leaving 10 bases between the germline ends.